A single sample gave rise to the 2 T cell receptor beta chains below, sequenced in a study of T-cell reconstitution after alpha-beta-depleted transplantation in children. Unique molecular identifiers were incorporated when the TCRbeta library was constructed. Each CDR3 protein is one row after TCRdb ran MiXCR on the PCR reads. The data contain approximately 390,000 distinct CDR3 sequences, under 13% of them singletons. Source: PBMCs from the stem cell graft donor, taken from the stem cell graft. The receptors here all came from a human donor who donated a stem cell graft to a child with acute myeloid leukemia.

At least ten counts were recorded for this clonotype. V gene TRBV5-1 combines with J gene TRBJ2-3; maybe TRBD1 (6 bases). V gave up 4 bases and J gave up 0 bases, with 21 bases separating them. This CDR3 contains 18 residues. Germline lookup yields CDR1 SGHRS and CDR2 YFSETQ. CDR3 loop: CASSADRPTGLSTDTQYF. Written as DNA, the CDR3 is TGCGCCAGCAGCGCGGACCGACCGACAGGTTTGAGCACAGATACGCAGTATTTT.

The J gene is TRBJ1-6, the V gene TRBV18; D remains ambiguous. Trimming shortened V by 2 bases and J by 5 bases, and 4 bases separated the two germline ends. Germline CDR1 reads KGHSH; CDR2 reads LQKENI. The CDR3 extends over 13 amino acids. The CDR3 sequence: CASSPGDNSPLHF. In DNA form, the CDR3 reads TGTGCCAGCTCACCAGGGGATAATTCACCCCTCCACTTT. The variable domain in full, completed from reference TRBV18 and TRBJ1-6, reads NAGVMQNPRHLVRRRGQEARLRCSPMKGHSHVYWYRQLPEEGLKFMVYLQKENIIDESGMPKERFSAEFPKEGPSILRIQQVVRGDSAAYFCASSPGDNSPLHFGNGTRLTVT.